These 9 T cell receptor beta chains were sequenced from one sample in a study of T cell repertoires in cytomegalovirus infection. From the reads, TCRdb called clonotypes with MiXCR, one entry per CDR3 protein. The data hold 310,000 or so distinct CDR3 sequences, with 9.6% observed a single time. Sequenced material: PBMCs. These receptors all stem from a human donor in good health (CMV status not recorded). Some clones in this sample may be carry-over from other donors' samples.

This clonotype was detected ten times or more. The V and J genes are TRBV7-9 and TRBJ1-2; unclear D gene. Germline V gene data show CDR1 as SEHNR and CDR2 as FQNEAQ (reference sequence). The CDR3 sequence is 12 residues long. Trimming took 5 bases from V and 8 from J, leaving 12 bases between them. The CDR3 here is CASSGRIRGYTF. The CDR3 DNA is TGTGCCAGCAGCGGGAGAATTCGAGGCTACACCTTC.

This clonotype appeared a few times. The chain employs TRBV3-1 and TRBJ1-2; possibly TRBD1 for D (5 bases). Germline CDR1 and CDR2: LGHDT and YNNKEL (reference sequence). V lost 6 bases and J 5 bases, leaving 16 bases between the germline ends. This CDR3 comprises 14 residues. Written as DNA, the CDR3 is TGTGCCAGCAGACTCCAGGGAGGAAGTTATGGCTACACCTTC. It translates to CASRLQGGSYGYTF.

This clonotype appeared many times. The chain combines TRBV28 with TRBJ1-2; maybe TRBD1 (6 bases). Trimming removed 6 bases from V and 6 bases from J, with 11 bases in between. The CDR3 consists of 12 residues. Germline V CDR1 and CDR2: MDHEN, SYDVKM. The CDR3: CASRGGADGYTF. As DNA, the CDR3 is TGTGCCAGCAGAGGGGGGGCTGATGGCTACACCTTC.

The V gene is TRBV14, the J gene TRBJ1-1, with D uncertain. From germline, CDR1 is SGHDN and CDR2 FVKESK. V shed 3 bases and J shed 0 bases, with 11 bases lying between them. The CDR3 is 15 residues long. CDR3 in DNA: TGTGCCAGCAGCCACTTTGGAGGAATGAACACTGAAGCTTTCTTT. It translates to CASSHFGGMNTEAFF.

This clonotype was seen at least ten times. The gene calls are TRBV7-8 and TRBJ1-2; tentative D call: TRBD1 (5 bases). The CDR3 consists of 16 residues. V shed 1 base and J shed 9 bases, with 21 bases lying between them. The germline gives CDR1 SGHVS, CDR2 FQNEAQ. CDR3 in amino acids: CASSLDTIYGGRRYTF. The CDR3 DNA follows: TGTGCCAGCAGCTTAGATACTATATACGGGGGTCGGCGCTACACCTTC.

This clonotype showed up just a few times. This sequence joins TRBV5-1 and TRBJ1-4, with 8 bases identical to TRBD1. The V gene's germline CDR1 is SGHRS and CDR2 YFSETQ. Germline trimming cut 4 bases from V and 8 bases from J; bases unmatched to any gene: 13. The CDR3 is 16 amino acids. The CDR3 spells CASSRNGQGAMEKLFF. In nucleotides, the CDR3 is TGCGCCAGCAGCCGTAATGGGCAGGGGGCGATGGAAAAACTGTTTTTT.

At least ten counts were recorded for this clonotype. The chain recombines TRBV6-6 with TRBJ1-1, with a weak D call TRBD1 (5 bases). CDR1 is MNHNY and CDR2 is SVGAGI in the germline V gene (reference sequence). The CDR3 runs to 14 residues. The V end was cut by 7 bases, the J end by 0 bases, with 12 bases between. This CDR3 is CASNYAGLNTEAFF. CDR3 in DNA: TGTGCCAGCAATTATGCAGGGCTGAACACTGAAGCTTTCTTT.

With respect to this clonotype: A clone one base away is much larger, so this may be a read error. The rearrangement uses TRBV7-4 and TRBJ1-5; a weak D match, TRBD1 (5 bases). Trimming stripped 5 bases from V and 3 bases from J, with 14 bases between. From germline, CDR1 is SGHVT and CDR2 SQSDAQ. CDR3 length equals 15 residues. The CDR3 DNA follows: TGTGCCAGCAGCGGGGGAACAGCTGCCAATCAGCCCCAGCATTTT. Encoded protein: CASSGGTAANQPQHF.

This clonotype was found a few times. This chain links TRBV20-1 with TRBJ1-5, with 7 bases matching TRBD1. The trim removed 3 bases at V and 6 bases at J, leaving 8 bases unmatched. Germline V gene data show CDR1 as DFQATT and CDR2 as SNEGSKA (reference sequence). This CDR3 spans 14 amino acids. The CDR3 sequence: CSARAGQFTQPQHF. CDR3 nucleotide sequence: TGCAGTGCTAGGGCGGGACAGTTTACTCAGCCCCAGCATTTT.